Shown below are 12 T cell receptor beta chains from a single sample sequenced in a study of regulatory T cells in long-lasting Graves disease. The TCR beta library used iRepertoire HTBI primers with Arm-PCR amplification of CDR3. TCRdb passed the multiplex PCR reads through MiXCR, listing each CDR3 protein once. The sample carries a few hundred thousand distinct CDR3 sequences, roughly 25% recorded once. Time point specified: persistent/refractory GD, antithyroid drugs over 5 years with positive TRAb. With RNA extracted from PBMCs as input, the TCR library was made. The sequencing used peripheral blood mononuclear cells (PBMCs), collected when the disease was refractory, from a patient treated with antithyroid drugs. Receptor source: a woman aged 40 to 50 with Graves disease.

The V call is TRBV7-3, the J call TRBJ2-7; D ambiguous. Looked up from germline, CDR1 is SGHTA and CDR2 is FQGTGA. Trimming shortened V by 4 bases and J by 0 bases, and 13 bases separated the two germline ends. The CDR3 totals 15 residues. In DNA form, the CDR3 reads TGTGCCAGCAGCTCCCGACTGAGCCACTCCTACGAGCAGTACTTC. It is translated as CASSSRLSHSYEQYF. Drawing the rest from reference TRBV7-3 and TRBJ2-7, the complete variable domain is GAGVSQTPSNKVTEKGKYVELRCDPISGHTALYWYRQSLGQGPEFLIYFQGTGAADDSGLPNDRFFAVRPEGSVSTLKIQRTERGDSAVYLCASSSRLSHSYEQYFGPGTRLTVT.

This clonotype was seen a few times. The V and J genes are TRBV19 and TRBJ1-2, with D tentatively TRBD1 (5 bases). V was pared by 4 bases and J by 0 bases, with 12 bases between. The length of the CDR3 is 15 residues. Germline-derived CDR1 and CDR2 are LNHDA and SQIVND (reference sequence). This CDR3 is CASSTRTGPNYGYTF. CDR3 DNA sequence: TGTGCCAGTAGTACAAGGACGGGACCTAACTATGGCTACACCTTC.

The sample holds a few counts of this clonotype. DNA for the CDR3: TGTGCCACCAGCAGAGCCGCAGGACTAGCGGGAGTTAATGAGCAGTTCTTC. Translated, it gives CATSRAAGLAGVNEQFF. The chain carries TRBV15 and TRBJ2-1; the match to TRBD2 covers 13 bases. The germline gives CDR1 LNHNV, CDR2 YYDKDF (reference sequence). Trimming cost V 1 base and J 7 bases; bases outside gene matches: 7. The CDR3 is made up of 17 amino acids.

This clonotype was seen at least ten times. CDR3 sequence: CASGPQTREAYEQYF. CDR3 DNA sequence: TGTGCCAGCGGTCCCCAGACTAGGGAAGCCTACGAGCAGTACTTC. The chain employs TRBV2 and TRBJ2-7; perhaps TRBD2 as D (6 bases). The germline V and J ends were trimmed by 8 bases and 2 bases, with 19 bases remaining between them. CDR1 is SNHLY, CDR2 FYNNEI, per germline. The CDR3 is 15 residues long. Complete variable domain (other parts from reference TRBV2 and TRBJ2-7): EPEVTQTPSHQVTQMGQEVILRCVPISNHLYFYWYRQILGQKVEFLVSFYNNEISEKSEIFDDQFSVERPDGSNFTLKIRSTKLEDSAMYFCASGPQTREAYEQYFGPGTRLTVT.

This clonotype was counted between two and nine times. The gene calls are TRBV7-9 and TRBJ2-7, with D perhaps matching TRBD1 (6 bases). Germline loops: CDR1 SEHNR, CDR2 FQNEAQ (reference sequence). V was pared by 0 bases and J by 2 bases, with 8 bases between. CDR3 length: 14 residues. The CDR3 nucleotides are TGTGCCAGCAGCTTAGCCCAGGGGCCCTACGAGCAGTACTTC. Its translation is CASSLAQGPYEQYF.

Concerning this clonotype itself: The junction shows a germline mismatch at one end, possibly a read error. The chain couples TRBV28 to TRBJ2-7; 13 bases align to TRBD2. From germline, CDR1 is MDHEN and CDR2 SYDVKM. The CDR3 totals 15 residues. This CDR3 is CAGSPGLAGRDEQYF. The DNA of the CDR3 is TGTGCCGGCAGTCCGGGACTAGCGGGAAGAGATGAGCAGTACTTC.

This clonotype occurred a few times. The chain has TRBV12-3 or TRBV12-4 and TRBJ2-1, with TRBD2 matching over 12 bases. The CDR3 is 16 residues long. V was clipped by 6 bases and J by 2 bases; unmatched bases: 5. The CDR3 spells CASRASGRGAYNEQFF. The CDR3 nucleotides are TGTGCCAGCAGGGCTAGCGGGAGGGGGGCCTACAATGAGCAGTTCTTC.

This clonotype showed up just once. A much larger clone is a single base away; this may be a read error. V is TRBV20-1 and J is TRBJ1-2, with D possibly matching TRBD1 (5 bases). Germline CDR1 reads DFQATT; CDR2 reads SNEGSKA (reference sequence). Trimming stripped 5 bases from V and 6 bases from J, with 13 bases between. CDR3 size: 12 residues. CDR3 bases: TGCAGTGCTTCCGACAGCGCCAATGGCTACACCTTC. Amino acid sequence: CSASDSANGYTF.

Many counts were recorded for this clonotype. The rearrangement links TRBV12-3 or TRBV12-4 to TRBJ2-2; TRBD2 agrees at 9 bases. The CDR3 extends over 18 amino acids. J lost 2 bases, V lost 5 bases, and 12 bases had no gene match. CDR3 sequence: CASSLSGSLGFNTGELFF. CDR3 DNA: TGTGCCAGCAGTCTTAGCGGGAGTTTAGGGTTTAACACCGGGGAGCTGTTTTTT.

The V and J genes are TRBV4-2 and TRBJ2-5; 11 nucleotides agree with TRBD2. With the DNA end fitting TRBJ2-1 better, the J assignment may be wrong. The germline gives CDR1 LGHNA, CDR2 YNFKEQ. CDR3 size: 16 residues. The CDR3 DNA sequence: TGTGCCAGCAGCCAGGGATTAGCGGGAGGGCCCTATGAGCAGTTCTTC. Its protein product is CASSQGLAGGPYEQFF.

The CDR3 DNA follows: TGCGCCAGCAGCTCCCACGGGACAGGGACCTACGAGCAGTACTTC. Protein sequence: CASSSHGTGTYEQYF. This chain links TRBV5-1 with TRBJ2-7; 9 bases map to TRBD1. The CDR3 loop spans 15 amino acids. In germline, CDR1 is SGHRS, CDR2 YFSETQ. The junction had 6 bases not matched to a gene; V was cut back by 3 bases and J by 2 bases. The complete variable domain, with remaining parts taken from reference TRBV5-1 and TRBJ2-7, reads KAGVTQTPRYLIKTRGQQVTLSCSPISGHRSVSWYQQTPGQGLQFLFEYFSETQRNKGNFPGRFSGRQFSNSRSEMNVSTLELGDSALYLCASSSHGTGTYEQYFGPGTRLTVT.

About this clonotype itself: With a much larger clone just one base away, this may be a read error. The rearrangement joins TRBV20-1 to TRBJ1-2; D is unresolved. V shed 4 bases and J shed 7 bases, with 31 bases lying between them. Per the germline V gene, CDR1 is DFQATT and CDR2 is SNEGSKA (reference sequence). The CDR3 runs to 18 residues. The CDR3 region has the DNA TGCAGTGCTACACCGGGCCCCTATTCGAGGCCGGTTTACTGTGGCTACACCTTC. Amino acid sequence: CSATPGPYSRPVYCGYTF.